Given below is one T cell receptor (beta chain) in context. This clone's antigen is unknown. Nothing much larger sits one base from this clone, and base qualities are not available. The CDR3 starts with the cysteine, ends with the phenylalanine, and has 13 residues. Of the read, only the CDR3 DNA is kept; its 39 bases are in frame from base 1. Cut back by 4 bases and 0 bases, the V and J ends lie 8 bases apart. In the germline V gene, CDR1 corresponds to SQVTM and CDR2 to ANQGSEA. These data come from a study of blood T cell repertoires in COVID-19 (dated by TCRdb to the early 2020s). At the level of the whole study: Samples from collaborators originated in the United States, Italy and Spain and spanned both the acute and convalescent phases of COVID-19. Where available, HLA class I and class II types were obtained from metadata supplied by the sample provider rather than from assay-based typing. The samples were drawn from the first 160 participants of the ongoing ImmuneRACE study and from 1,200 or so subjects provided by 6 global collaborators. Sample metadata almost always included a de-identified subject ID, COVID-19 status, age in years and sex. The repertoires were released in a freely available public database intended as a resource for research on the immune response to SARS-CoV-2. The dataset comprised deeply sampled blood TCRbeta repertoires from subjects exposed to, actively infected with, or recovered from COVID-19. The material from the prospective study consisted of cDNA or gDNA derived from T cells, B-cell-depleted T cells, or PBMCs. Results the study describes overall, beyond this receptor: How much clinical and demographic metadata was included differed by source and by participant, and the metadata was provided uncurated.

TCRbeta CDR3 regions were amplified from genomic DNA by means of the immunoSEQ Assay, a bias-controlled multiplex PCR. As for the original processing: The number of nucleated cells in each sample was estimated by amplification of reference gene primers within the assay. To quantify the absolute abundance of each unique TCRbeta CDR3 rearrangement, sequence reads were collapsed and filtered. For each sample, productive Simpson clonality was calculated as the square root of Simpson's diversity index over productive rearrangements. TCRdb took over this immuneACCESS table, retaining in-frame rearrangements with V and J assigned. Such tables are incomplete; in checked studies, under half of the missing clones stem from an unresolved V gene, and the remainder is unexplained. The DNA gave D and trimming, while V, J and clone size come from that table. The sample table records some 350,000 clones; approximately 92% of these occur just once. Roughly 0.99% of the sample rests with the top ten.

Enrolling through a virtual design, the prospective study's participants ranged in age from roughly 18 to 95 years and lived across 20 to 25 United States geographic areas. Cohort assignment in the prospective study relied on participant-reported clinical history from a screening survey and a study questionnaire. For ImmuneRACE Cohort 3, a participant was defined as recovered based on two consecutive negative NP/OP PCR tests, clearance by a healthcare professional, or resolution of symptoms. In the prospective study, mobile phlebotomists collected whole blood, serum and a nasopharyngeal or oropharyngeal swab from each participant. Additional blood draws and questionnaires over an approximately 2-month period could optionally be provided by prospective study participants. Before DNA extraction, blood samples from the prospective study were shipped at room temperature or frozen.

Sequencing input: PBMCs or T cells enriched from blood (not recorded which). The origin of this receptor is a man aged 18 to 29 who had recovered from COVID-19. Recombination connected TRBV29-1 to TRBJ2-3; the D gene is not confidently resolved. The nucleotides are TGCAGCGTTGTCCGCGGTAGCACAGATACGCAGTATTTT. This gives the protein CSVVRGSTDTQYF.